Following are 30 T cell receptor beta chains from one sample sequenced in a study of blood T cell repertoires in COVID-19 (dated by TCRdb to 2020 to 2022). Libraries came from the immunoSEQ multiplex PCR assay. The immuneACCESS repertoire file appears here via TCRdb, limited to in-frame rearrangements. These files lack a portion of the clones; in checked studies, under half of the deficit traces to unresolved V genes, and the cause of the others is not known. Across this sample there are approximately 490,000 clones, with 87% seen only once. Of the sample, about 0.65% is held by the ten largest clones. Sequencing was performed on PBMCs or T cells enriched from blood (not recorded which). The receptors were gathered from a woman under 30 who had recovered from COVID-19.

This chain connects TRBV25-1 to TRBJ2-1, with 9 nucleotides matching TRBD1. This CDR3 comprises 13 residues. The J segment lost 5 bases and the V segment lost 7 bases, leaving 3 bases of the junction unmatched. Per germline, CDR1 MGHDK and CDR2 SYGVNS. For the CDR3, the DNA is TGTGCCAGCACGGGACAGGGAAACAATGAGCAGTTCTTC. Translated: CASTGQGNNEQFF. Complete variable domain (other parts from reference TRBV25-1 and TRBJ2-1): EADIYQTPRYLVIGTGKKITLECSQTMGHDKMYWYQQDPGMELHLIHYSYGVNSTEKGDLSSESTVSRIRTEHFPLTLESARPSHTSQYLCASTGQGNNEQFFGPGTRLTVL.

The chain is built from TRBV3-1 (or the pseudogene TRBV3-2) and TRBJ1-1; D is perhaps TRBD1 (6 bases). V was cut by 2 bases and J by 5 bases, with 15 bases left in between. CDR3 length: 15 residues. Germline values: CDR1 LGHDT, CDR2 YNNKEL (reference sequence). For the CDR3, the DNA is TGTGCCAGCAGCCAAACCCCGGGACAAGGGACTGAAGCTTTCTTT. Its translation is CASSQTPGQGTEAFF.

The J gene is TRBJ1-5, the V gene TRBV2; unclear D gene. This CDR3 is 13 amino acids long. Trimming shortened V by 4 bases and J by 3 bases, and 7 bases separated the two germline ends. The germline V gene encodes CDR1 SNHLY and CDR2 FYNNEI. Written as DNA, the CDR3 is TGTGCCAGCAGTGCTGACTACAATCAGCCCCAGCATTTT. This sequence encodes CASSADYNQPQHF.

The DNA of the CDR3 is TGTGCCAGCTCACCTGGACAGGGGGCGGGTATGAACACTGAAGCTTTCTTT. It translates to CASSPGQGAGMNTEAFF. The rearrangement joins TRBV18 to TRBJ1-1; 11 nucleotides agree with TRBD1. The CDR3 runs 17 residues. Germline V gene sequence: CDR1 KGHSH, CDR2 LQKENI. Losses at the gene ends were 3 bases for V and 0 bases for J; bases not matched to a gene: 6.

CDR3 sequence reads: CASTLGGVNTEAFF. The CDR3 DNA is TGTGCCAGCACCCTGGGGGGGGTAAACACTGAAGCTTTCTTT. The chain recombines TRBV25-1 with TRBJ1-1, with a tentative D call TRBD1 (5 bases). Germline assignment: CDR1 MGHDK and CDR2 SYGVNS. There are 14 residues in the CDR3. The V end was cut by 7 bases, the J end by 2 bases, with 14 bases between.

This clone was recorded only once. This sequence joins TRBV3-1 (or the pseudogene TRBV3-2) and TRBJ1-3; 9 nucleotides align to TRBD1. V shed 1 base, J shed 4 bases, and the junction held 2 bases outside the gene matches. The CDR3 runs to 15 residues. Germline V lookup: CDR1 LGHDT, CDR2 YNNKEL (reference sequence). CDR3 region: CASSQAGTGGNTIYF. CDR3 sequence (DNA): TGTGCCAGCAGCCAAGCCGGGACAGGGGGAAACACCATATATTTT.

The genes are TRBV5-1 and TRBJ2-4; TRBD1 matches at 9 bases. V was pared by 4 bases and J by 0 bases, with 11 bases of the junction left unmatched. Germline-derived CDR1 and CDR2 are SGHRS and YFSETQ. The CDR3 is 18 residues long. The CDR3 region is CASSPLTGGGVAKNIQYF. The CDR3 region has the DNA TGCGCCAGCAGCCCACTGACAGGGGGTGGTGTAGCCAAAAACATTCAGTACTTC.

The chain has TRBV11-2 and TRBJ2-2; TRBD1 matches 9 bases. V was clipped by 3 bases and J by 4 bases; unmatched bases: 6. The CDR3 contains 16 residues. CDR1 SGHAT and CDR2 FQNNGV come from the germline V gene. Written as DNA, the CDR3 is TGTGCCAGCAGCTTCACCGGGACAGGGACCACCGGGGAGCTGTTTTTT. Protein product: CASSFTGTGTTGELFF.

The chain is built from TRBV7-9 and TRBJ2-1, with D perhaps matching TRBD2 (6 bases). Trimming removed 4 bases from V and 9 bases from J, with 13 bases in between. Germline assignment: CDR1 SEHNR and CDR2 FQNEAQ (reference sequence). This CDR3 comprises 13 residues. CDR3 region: CASSSSMGGEQFF. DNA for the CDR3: TGTGCCAGCAGCTCTTCTATGGGGGGTGAGCAGTTCTTC. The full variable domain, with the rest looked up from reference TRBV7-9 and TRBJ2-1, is DTGVSQNPRHKITKRGQNVTFRCDPISEHNRLYWYRQTLGQGPEFLTYFQNEAQLEKSRLLSDRFSAERPKGSFSTLEIQRTEQGDSAMYLCASSSSMGGEQFFGPGTRLTVL.

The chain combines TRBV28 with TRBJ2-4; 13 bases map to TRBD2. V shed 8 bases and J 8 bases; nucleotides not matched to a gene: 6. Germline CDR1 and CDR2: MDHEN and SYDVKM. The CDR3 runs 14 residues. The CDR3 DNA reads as TGTGCCAGCTTAGGGACTAGCGGGGCCGACATTCAGTACTTC. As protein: CASLGTSGADIQYF.

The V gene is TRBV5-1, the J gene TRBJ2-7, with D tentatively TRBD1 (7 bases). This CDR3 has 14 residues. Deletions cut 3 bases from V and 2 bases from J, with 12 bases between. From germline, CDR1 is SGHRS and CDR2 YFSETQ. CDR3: CASSSQGGTYEQYF. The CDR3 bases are TGCGCCAGCAGCTCGCAGGGGGGAACCTACGAGCAGTACTTC.

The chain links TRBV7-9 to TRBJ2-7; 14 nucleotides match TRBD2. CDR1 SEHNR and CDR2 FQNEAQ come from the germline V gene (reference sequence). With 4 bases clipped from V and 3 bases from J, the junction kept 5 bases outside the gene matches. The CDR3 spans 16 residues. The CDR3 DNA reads TGTGCCAGCAGCTCGGGACTAGCGGGGGATATCTACGAGCAGTACTTC. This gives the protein CASSSGLAGDIYEQYF.

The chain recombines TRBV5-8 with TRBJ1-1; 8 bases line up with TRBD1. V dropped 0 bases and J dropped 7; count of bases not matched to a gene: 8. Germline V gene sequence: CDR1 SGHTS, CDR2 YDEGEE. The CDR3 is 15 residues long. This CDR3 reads CASSLAGQGWGEAFF. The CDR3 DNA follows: TGTGCCAGCAGCTTGGCCGGACAGGGTTGGGGTGAAGCTTTCTTT.

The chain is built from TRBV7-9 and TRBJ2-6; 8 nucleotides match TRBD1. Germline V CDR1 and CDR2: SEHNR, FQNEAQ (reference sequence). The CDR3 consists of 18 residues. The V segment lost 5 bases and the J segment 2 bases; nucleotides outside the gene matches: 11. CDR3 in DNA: TGTGCCAGCAGCGCCCGACAGGGGAGTCCCACTGGGGCCAACGTCCTGACTTTC. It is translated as CASSARQGSPTGANVLTF.

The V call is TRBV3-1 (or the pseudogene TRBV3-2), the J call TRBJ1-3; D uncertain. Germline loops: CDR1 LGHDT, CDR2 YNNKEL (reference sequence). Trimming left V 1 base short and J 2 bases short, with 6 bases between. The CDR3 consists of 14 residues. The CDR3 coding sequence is TGTGCCAGCAGCCAAGCGGGAGCTGGAAACACCATATATTTT. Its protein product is CASSQAGAGNTIYF.

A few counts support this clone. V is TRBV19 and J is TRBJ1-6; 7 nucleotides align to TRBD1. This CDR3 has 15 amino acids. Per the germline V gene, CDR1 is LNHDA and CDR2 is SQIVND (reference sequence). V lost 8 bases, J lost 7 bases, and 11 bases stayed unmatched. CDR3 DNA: TGTGCCAGTTGCTCACCGGGACAGCTCAATTCACCCCTCCACTTT. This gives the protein CASCSPGQLNSPLHF.

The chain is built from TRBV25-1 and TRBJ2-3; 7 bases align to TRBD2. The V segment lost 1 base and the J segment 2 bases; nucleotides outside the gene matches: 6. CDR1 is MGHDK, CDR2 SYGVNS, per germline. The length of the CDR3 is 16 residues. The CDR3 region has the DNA TGTGCCAGCAGTGAATCGTTGGGGGGGGTCACAGATACGCAGTATTTT. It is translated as CASSESLGGVTDTQYF.

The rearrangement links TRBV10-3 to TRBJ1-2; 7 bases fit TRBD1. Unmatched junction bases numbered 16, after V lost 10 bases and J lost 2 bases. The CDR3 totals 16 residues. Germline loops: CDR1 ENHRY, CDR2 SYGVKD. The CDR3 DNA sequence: TGTGCCACAACGGGATCCTACAGGGGATCGAACTATGGCTACACCTTC. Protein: CATTGSYRGSNYGYTF.

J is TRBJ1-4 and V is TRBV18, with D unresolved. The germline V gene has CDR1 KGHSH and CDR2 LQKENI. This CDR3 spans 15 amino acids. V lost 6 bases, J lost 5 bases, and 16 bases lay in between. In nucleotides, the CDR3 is TGTGCCAGCTCCCTTGGAGGACGGTCGAATGAAAAACTGTTTTTT. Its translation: CASSLGGRSNEKLFF.

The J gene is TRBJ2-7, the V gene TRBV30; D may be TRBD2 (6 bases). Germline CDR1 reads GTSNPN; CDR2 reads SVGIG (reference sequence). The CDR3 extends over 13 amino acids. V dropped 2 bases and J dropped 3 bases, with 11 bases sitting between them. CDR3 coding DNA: TGTGCCTGGAGTCGGGGGATCTACTACGAGCAGTACTTC. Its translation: CAWSRGIYYEQYF.

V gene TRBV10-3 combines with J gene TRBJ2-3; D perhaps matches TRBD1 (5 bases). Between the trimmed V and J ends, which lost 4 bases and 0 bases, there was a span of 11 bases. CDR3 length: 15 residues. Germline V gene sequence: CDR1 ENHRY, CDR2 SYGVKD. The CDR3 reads CAISALAGSTDTQYF. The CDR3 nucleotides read TGTGCCATCAGTGCGCTGGCAGGGAGCACAGATACGCAGTATTTT.

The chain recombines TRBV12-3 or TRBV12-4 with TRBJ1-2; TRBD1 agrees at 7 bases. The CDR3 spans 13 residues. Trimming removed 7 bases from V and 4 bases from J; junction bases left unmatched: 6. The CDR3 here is CASNPTGLYGYTF. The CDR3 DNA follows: TGTGCCAGCAACCCGACAGGGCTCTATGGCTACACCTTC.

The CDR3 nucleotides read TGTGCCAGCAGCCCGACAGGGGGTCGGAATTCACCCCTCCACTTT. The encoded protein is CASSPTGGRNSPLHF. This chain uses TRBV7-3 with TRBJ1-6; 9 bases map to TRBD1. The length of the CDR3 is 15 residues. In germline, CDR1 is SGHTA, CDR2 FQGTGA. V lost 5 bases and J lost 7; bases outside the gene matches: 6.

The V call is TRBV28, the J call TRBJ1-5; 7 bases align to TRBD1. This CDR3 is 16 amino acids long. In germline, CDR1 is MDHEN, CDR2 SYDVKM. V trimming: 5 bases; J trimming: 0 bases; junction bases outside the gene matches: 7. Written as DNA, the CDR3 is TGTGCCAGCAGTCCCACGACAGGGTATAGCAATCAGCCCCAGCATTTT. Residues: CASSPTTGYSNQPQHF.

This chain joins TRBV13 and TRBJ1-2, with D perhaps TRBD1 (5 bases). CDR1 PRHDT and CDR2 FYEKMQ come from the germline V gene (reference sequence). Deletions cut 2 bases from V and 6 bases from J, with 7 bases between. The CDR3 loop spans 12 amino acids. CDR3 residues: CASSLQGNGYTF. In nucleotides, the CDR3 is TGTGCCAGCAGCTTACAGGGTAATGGCTACACCTTC.

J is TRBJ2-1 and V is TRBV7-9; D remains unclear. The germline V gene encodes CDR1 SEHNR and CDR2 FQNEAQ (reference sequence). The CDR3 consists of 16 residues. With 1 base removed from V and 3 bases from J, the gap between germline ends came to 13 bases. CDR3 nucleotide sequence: TGTGCCAGCAGCTTAGTAGTAACCGCAAACTACAATGAGCAGTTCTTC. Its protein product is CASSLVVTANYNEQFF. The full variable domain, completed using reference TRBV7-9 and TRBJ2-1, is DTGVSQNPRHKITKRGQNVTFRCDPISEHNRLYWYRQTLGQGPEFLTYFQNEAQLEKSRLLSDRFSAERPKGSFSTLEIQRTEQGDSAMYLCASSLVVTANYNEQFFGPGTRLTVL.

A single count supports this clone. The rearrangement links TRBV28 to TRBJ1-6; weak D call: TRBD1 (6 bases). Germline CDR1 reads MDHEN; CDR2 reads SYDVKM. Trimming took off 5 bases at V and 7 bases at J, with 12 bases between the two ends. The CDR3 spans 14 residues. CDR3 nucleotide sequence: TGTGCCAGCAGTAGAACAGGGTGGAATTCACCCCTCCACTTT. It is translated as CASSRTGWNSPLHF.

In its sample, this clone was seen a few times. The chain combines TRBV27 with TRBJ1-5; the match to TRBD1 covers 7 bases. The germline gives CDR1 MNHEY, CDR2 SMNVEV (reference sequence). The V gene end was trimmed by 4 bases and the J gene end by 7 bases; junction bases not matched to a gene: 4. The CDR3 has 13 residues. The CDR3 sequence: CASSYRGLQPQHF. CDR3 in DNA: TGTGCCAGCAGTTACAGGGGTCTACAGCCCCAGCATTTT.

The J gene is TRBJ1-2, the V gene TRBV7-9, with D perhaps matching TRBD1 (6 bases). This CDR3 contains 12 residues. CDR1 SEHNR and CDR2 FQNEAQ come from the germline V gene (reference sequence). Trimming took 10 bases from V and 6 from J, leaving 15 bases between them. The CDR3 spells CATSGVRDGYTF. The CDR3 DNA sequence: TGTGCCACGTCAGGGGTTCGGGATGGCTACACCTTC.

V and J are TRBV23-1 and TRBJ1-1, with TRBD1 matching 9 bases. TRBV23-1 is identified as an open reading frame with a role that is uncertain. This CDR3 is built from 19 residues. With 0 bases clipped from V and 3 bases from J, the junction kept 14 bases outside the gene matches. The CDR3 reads CASSQSTGQGPGRDTEAFF. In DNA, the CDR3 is TGCGCCAGCAGTCAATCGACGGGACAGGGACCCGGACGTGACACTGAAGCTTTCTTT.